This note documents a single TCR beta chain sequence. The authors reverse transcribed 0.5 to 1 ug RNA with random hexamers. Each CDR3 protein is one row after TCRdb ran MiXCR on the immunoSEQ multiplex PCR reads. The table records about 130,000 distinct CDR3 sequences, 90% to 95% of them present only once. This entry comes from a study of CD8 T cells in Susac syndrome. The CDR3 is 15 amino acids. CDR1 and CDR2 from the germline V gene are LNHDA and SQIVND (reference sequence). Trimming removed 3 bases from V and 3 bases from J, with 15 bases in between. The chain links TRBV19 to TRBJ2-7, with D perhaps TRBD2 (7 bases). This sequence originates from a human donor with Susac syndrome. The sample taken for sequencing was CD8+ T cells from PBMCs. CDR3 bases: TGTGCCAGTAGTATCTCGGCAGGGGAGGGCTACGAGCAGTACTTC. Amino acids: CASSISAGEGYEQYF.